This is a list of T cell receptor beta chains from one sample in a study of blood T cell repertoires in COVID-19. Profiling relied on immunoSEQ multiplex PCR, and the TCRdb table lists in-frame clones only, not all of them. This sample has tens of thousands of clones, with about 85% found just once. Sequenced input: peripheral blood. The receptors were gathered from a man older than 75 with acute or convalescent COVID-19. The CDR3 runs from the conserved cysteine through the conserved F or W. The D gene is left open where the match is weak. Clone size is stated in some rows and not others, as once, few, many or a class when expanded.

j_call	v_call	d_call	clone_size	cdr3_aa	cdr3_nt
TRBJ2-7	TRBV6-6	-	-	CASNPGDTTYEQYF	TGTGCCTCCAACCCCGGGGACACCACCTACGAGCAGTACTTC
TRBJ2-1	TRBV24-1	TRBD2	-	CATSPRTSGRPSYNEQFF	TGTGCCACCAGCCCAAGGACTAGCGGGAGGCCCTCCTACAATGAGCAGTTCTTC
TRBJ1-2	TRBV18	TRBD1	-	CASSQTFSGGEGYTF	TGTGCCAGCTCACAAACATTCTCAGGGGGCGAAGGCTACACCTTC
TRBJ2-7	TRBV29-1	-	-	CSGGHVPYEQYF	TGCAGCGGGGGACACGTCCCCTACGAGCAGTACTTC
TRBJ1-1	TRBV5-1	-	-	CASSLGAGGLYTEAFF	TGCGCCAGCAGCTTGGGGGCTGGGGGCTTGTACACTGAAGCTTTCTTT
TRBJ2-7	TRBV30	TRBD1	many	CAWSPQGREQYF	TGTGCCTGGAGTCCACAGGGGCGCGAGCAGTACTTC
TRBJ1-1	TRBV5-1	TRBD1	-	CASSLGQGSGGTEAFF	TGCGCCAGCAGCTTGGGACAGGGTTCTGGAGGGACTGAAGCTTTCTTT
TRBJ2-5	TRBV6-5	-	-	CASSYSAGFETQYF	TGTGCCAGCAGTTACTCGGCGGGGTTCGAGACCCAGTACTTC
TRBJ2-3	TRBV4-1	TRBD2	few	CASSQEAGTSGRSWTDTQYF	TGCGCCAGCAGCCAAGAGGCCGGGACTAGCGGGAGAAGTTGGACAGATACGCAGTATTTT
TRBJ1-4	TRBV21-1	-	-	CASSKQGQGVEKLFF	TGTGCCAGCAGTAAGCAGGGACAGGGGGTCGAAAAACTGTTTTTT
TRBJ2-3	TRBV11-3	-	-	CASSLDRGTDTQYF	TGTGCCAGCAGCTTAGACCGGGGTACAGATACGCAGTATTTT
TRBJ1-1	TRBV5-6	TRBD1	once	CASTRTGGMNTEAFF	TGTGCCAGCACCCGGACAGGGGGCATGAACACTGAAGCTTTCTTT
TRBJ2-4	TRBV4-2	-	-	CASSQDRGLAEFGKNIQYF	TGTGCCAGCAGCCAAGATCGGGGGCTAGCGGAGTTCGGCAAAAACATTCAGTACTTC
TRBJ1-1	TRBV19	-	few	CATGAGSAFF	TGTGCCACCGGGGCGGGATCAGCTTTCTTT
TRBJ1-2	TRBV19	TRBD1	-	CASRDGTAARGGYTF	TGTGCCAGTAGGGACGGGACAGCCGCGCGTGGCGGCTACACCTTC
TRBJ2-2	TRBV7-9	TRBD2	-	CASSFPSGRGNTGELFF	TGTGCCAGCAGCTTCCCAAGCGGGAGAGGGAACACCGGGGAGCTGTTTTTT
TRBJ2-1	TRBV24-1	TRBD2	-	CATSDRLAGSYNEQFF	TGTGCCACCAGTGACCGGCTAGCGGGCTCCTACAATGAGCAGTTCTTC
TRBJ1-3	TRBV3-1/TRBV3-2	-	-	CASSRGISRISGNTIYF	TGTGCCAGCAGCCGCGGGATAAGCAGGATCTCTGGAAACACCATATATTTT